This T cell receptor beta chain was captured by sequencing in a study of monozygotic twins with inflammatory bowel disease. Study-level points and caveats: A single strong IBD-associated signal or clonotype was not supported by the findings. IBD-affected twins scored below their healthy co-twins in TCRbeta diversity (inverse Simpson). There was no way to distinguish the different T cell subtypes.

Points on this clonotype: Its antigen is not known.

There were approximately 3,800 ng of total RNA used for each TCR library. Reanalyzing the 5' RACE reads, TCRdb keeps one entry per CDR3 protein, without DNA. Listed are 350,000 to 400,000 distinct CDR3 sequences; 2.5% to 3% falls within the top ten. The V gene's germline CDR1 is MNHEY and CDR2 SVGAGI. The CDR3 sequence is 17 residues long. This TCR was sampled from a human donor with ulcerative colitis or Crohn's disease, or a healthy co-twin of an affected twin (not recorded which). The chain recombines TRBV6-5 with TRBJ2-2; the TRBD1 assignment by TCRdb is unverifiable without DNA. The sequencing sample was made of blood. The CDR3 sequence: CASSYRLSGQDTGELFF.